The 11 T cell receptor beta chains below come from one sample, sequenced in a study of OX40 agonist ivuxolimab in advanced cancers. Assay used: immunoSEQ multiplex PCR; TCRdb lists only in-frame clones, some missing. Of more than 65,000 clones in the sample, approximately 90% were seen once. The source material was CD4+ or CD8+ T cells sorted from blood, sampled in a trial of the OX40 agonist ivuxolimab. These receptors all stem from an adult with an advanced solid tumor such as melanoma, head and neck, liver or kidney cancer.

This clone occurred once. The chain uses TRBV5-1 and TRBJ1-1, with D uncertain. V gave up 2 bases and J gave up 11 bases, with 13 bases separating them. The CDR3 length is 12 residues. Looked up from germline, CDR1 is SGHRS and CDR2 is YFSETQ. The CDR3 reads CASSLFPMGAFF. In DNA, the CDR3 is TGCGCCAGCAGCTTATTTCCAATGGGGGCTTTCTTT.

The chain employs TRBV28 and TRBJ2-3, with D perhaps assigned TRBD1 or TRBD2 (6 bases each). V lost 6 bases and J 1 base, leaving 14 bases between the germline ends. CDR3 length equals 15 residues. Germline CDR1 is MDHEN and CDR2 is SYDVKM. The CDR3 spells CASSPLGGRTDTQYF. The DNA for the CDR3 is TGTGCCAGCAGCCCCCTTGGGGGGCGCACAGATACGCAGTATTTT.

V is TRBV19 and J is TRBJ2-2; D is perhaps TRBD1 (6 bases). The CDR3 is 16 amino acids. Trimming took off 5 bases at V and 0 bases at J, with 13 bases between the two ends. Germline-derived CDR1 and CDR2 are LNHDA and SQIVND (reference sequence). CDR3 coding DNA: TGTGCCAGTAGTCCCCTCAGGGGCTCGAACACCGGGGAGCTGTTTTTT. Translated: CASSPLRGSNTGELFF.

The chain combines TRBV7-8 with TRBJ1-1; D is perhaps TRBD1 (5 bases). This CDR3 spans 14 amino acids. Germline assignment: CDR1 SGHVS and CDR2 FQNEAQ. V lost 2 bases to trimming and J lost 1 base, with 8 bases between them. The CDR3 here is CASSLRRGNTEAFF. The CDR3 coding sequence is TGTGCCAGCAGCTTAAGAAGGGGGAACACTGAAGCTTTCTTT.

CDR3 in amino acids: CASSQDNPGQGRYEQYF. The CDR3 bases are TGCGCCAGCAGCCAAGATAACCCCGGACAGGGTCGTTACGAGCAGTACTTC. The V gene is TRBV4-1, the J gene TRBJ2-7; 8 nucleotides match TRBD1. CDR1 and CDR2 from the germline V gene are MGHRA and YSYEKL. Germline trimming cut 0 bases from V and 4 bases from J; bases unmatched to any gene: 11. This CDR3 region has 17 residues.

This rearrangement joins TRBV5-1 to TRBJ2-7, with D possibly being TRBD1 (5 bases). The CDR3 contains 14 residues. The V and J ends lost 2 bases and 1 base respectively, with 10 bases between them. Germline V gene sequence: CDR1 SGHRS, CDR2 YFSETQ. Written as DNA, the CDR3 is TGCGCCAGCAGCTTTATAGCAGGGTCCTACGAGCAGTACTTC. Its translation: CASSFIAGSYEQYF.

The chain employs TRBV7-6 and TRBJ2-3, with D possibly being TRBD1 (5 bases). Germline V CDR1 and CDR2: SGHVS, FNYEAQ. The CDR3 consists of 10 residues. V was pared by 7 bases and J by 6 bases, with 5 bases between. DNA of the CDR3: TGTGCCAGCAAGGGGGATACGCAGTATTTT. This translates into CASKGDTQYF. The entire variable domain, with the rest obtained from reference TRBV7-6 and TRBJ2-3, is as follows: GAGVSQSPRYKVTKRGQDVALRCDPISGHVSLYWYRQALGQGPEFLTYFNYEAQQDKSGLPNDRFSAERPEGSISTLTIQRTEQRDSAMYRCASKGDTQYFGPGTRLTVL.

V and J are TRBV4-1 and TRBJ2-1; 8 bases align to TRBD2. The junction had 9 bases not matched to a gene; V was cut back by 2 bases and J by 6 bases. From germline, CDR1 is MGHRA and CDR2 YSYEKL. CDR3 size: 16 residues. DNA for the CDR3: TGCGCCAGCAGCCAATTCACACTAGCGGCGGGCAATGAGCAGTTCTTC. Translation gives CASSQFTLAAGNEQFF.

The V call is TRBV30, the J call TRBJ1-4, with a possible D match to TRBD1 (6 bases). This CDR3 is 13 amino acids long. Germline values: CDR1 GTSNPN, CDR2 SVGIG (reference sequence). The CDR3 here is CASGGLANEKLFF. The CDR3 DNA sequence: TGTGCGTCGGGGGGGCTGGCTAATGAAAAACTGTTTTTT.

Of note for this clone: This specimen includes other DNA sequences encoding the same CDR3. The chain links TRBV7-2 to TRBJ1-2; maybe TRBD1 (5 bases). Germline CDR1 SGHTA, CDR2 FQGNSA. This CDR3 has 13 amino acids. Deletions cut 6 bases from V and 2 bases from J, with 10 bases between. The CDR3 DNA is TGTGCCAGCAGTCCCGACAGAAACTATGGCTACACCTTC. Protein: CASSPDRNYGYTF.

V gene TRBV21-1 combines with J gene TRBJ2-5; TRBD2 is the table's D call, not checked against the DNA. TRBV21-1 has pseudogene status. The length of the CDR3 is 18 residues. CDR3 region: CASSKGTSGGLKQETQYF. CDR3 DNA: TGTGCCAGCAGCAAAGGTACTAGCGGGGGGCTCAAACAAGAGACCCAGTACTTC.